The 25 T cell receptor beta chains in this list originate from one sample, sequenced in a study of response to subunit inactivated influenza vaccine. Via MiXCR, TCRdb re-called the RT-PCR reads, giving one row per CDR3 protein. The sample includes about 500,000 distinct CDR3 sequences, approximately 13% seen only once; the top ten take over 10%. Here the sequenced sample was PBMCs from blood, taken 35 to 45 days after vaccination. The receptors were sampled from a man in his fifties or sixties who received an inactivated influenza vaccine.

As regards this clonotype: A junction end diverges from the germline sequence, so it may reflect a read error. J is TRBJ1-5 and V is TRBV6-2 or TRBV6-3; D is unresolved. The CDR3 sequence is 16 residues long. CDR1 and CDR2 (germline): MNHEY, SVGEGT. Written as DNA, the CDR3 is TGTGCCCGCAGTTGGGAATCCCCGGTGGGCAATCAGCCCCAGCATTTT. This encodes CARSWESPVGNQPQHF.

The chain combines TRBV10-3 with TRBJ2-5, with TRBD1 matching over 7 bases. The CDR3 contains 17 residues. After removal of 0 bases from V and 1 base from J, the junction contained 8 bases not matched to a gene. Germline V CDR1 and CDR2: ENHRY, SYGVKD. CDR3 bases: TGTGCCATCAGTGAGTCAGGTTCGCGGACAGGCCAAGAGACCCAGTACTTC. Protein: CAISESGSRTGQETQYF.

This clonotype appeared a few times. The chain has TRBV20-1 and TRBJ2-7; TRBD1 matches 9 bases. CDR1 is DFQATT, CDR2 SNEGSKA, per germline (reference sequence). V was pared by 3 bases and J by 2 bases, with 5 bases of the junction left unmatched. CDR3 size: 14 residues. The CDR3 DNA reads TGCAGTGCTAGGGAGGACAGGGGAACCTACGAGCAGTACTTC. It codes for CSAREDRGTYEQYF.

This chain joins TRBV4-3 and TRBJ2-5; the D call may be TRBD1 or TRBD2 (7 bases each). Germline assignment: CDR1 LGHNA and CDR2 YSLEER. The CDR3 length is 16 residues. V lost 3 bases to trimming and J lost 2 bases, with 16 bases between them. DNA of the CDR3: TGCGCCAGCAGCCAGGGGACAGCGGGGTTGCAAGAGACCCAGTACTTC. This sequence encodes CASSQGTAGLQETQYF.

The chain couples TRBV15 to TRBJ2-1; 7 bases are shared with TRBD1. The CDR3 contains 13 residues. The germline V gene has CDR1 LNHNV and CDR2 YYDKDF (reference sequence). Unmatched junction bases numbered 6, after V lost 8 bases and J lost 5 bases. In DNA, the CDR3 is TGTGCCACCCTAAACAGGGGTAACAATGAGCAGTTCTTC. It is translated as CATLNRGNNEQFF. The whole variable domain, filled in from reference TRBV15 and TRBJ2-1, reads DAMVIQNPRYQVTQFGKPVTLSCSQTLNHNVMYWYQQKSSQAPKLLFHYYDKDFNNEADTPDNFQSRRPNTSFCFLDIRSPGLGDTAMYLCATLNRGNNEQFFGPGTRLTVL.

This clonotype was counted between two and nine times. J is TRBJ2-2 and V is TRBV5-5, with D perhaps assigned TRBD1 or TRBD2 (6 bases each). V was cut by 0 bases and J by 6 bases, with 9 bases left in between. Germline CDR1 and CDR2: SGHKS and YYEKEE (reference sequence). CDR3 length: 14 amino acids. The DNA of the CDR3 is TGTGCCAGCAGCTTGGTTCGGGGGCCCGGGGAGCTGTTTTTT. Translating gives CASSLVRGPGELFF. Filled out from reference TRBV5-5 and TRBJ2-2, the complete variable domain reads DAGVTQSPTHLIKTRGQQVTLRCSPISGHKSVSWYQQVLGQGPQFIFQYYEKEERGRGNFPDRFSARQFPNYSSELNVNALLLGDSALYLCASSLVRGPGELFFGEGSRLTVL.

This clonotype was recorded a few times. The rearrangement uses TRBV20-1 and TRBJ1-5; D call uncertain. The CDR3 is made up of 12 amino acids. Trimming cost V 4 bases and J 6 bases, with 10 bases left between them. Germline loops: CDR1 DFQATT, CDR2 SNEGSKA (reference sequence). CDR3 protein: CSATPPSQPQHF. CDR3 nucleotides: TGCAGTGCTACGCCCCCGAGTCAGCCCCAGCATTTT.

This clonotype was counted between two and nine times. The J gene is TRBJ2-3, the V gene TRBV11-2; D not resolved. V was shortened by 0 bases and J by 0 bases, with 13 bases between the two germline ends. Germline lookup yields CDR1 SGHAT and CDR2 FQNNGV. The CDR3 extends over 17 amino acids. The CDR3 reads CASSLDPDTSSTDTQYF. The CDR3 nucleotides are TGTGCCAGCAGCTTAGATCCAGACACATCTAGCACAGATACGCAGTATTTT.

V usage is TRBV12-3 or TRBV12-4 and J usage is TRBJ2-7; the D call may be TRBD1 or TRBD2 (6 bases each). Trimming stripped 7 bases from V and 6 bases from J, with 22 bases between. This CDR3 comprises 15 residues. CDR3 coding DNA: TGTGCCAGCAACCTAGCACAGGGTGGCGGGACCGAGCAGTACTTC. Its translation: CASNLAQGGGTEQYF.

The rearrangement joins TRBV2 to TRBJ1-3, with 8 bases lining up with TRBD1. This CDR3 is built from 15 residues. The ends lost 6 bases at V and 0 bases at J; junction bases unmatched: 4. From germline, CDR1 is SNHLY and CDR2 FYNNEI. The CDR3: CASRDRANSGNTIYF. The CDR3 nucleotides are TGTGCCAGCAGGGACAGGGCGAACTCTGGAAACACCATATATTTT.

This clonotype was observed a handful of times. The gene calls are TRBV20-1 and TRBJ2-2, with D tentatively TRBD2 (6 bases). The V and J ends lost 4 bases and 5 bases respectively, with 17 bases between them. The CDR3 contains 15 residues. The germline gives CDR1 DFQATT, CDR2 SNEGSKA (reference sequence). CDR3 amino acids: CSATRRRGGTGELFF. Here the CDR3 DNA reads TGCAGTGCTACAAGAAGGCGGGGTGGAACCGGGGAGCTGTTTTTT.

This clonotype showed up just a few times. V and J are TRBV6-1 and TRBJ2-7; possible D gene TRBD2, 5 bases. V lost 8 bases to trimming and J lost 1 base, with 9 bases between them. The CDR3 length is 12 residues. Germline CDR1 is MNHNS and CDR2 is SASEGT. DNA for the CDR3: TGTGCCAGCCCGGGGAGATCCTACGAGCAGTACTTC. Residues: CASPGRSYEQYF.

This clonotype was detected only a few times. J is TRBJ2-1 and V is TRBV3-1; D might be TRBD1 (6 bases). CDR3 length equals 15 residues. CDR1 is LGHDT, CDR2 YNNKEL, per germline (reference sequence). Trimming took 3 bases from V and 6 from J, leaving 15 bases between them. The CDR3 coding sequence is TGTGCCAGCAGCCAGCCAGGGGCCCAGGCCAATGAGCAGTTCTTC. Amino acids: CASSQPGAQANEQFF.

This clonotype was detected a few times. The chain couples TRBV19 to TRBJ2-7; D is possibly TRBD1 (6 bases). The germline V gene has CDR1 LNHDA and CDR2 SQIVND (reference sequence). The CDR3 has 16 amino acids. Trimming took off 4 bases at V and 4 bases at J, with 20 bases between the two ends. The CDR3 DNA follows: TGTGCCAGTAGTAGATCCGGGACAATACCTTCGTACGAGCAGTACTTC. This translates into CASSRSGTIPSYEQYF.

This clonotype was counted many times. The chain employs TRBV28 and TRBJ1-2; D unresolved. V was shortened by 2 bases and J by 0 bases, with 1 base between the two germline ends. The germline gives CDR1 MDHEN, CDR2 SYDVKM. This CDR3 has 12 residues. The CDR3 reads CASSLANYGYTF. As DNA, the CDR3 is TGTGCCAGCAGTTTAGCTAACTATGGCTACACCTTC.

The chain uses TRBV9 and TRBJ2-2; D tentatively fits TRBD1 or TRBD2 (5 bases each). This CDR3 has 15 residues. Germline loops: CDR1 SGDLS, CDR2 YYNGEE. The V end was cut by 0 bases, the J end by 4 bases, with 10 bases between. The chain's CDR3 is CASSVAGTTTGELFF. The CDR3 bases are TGTGCCAGCAGCGTAGCCGGGACCACCACCGGGGAGCTGTTTTTT.

This sequence joins TRBV6-1 and TRBJ1-4; D possibly corresponds to TRBD1 (5 bases). The CDR3 is 14 residues long. Per the germline V gene, CDR1 is MNHNS and CDR2 is SASEGT. V lost 6 bases to trimming and J lost 6 bases, with 14 bases between them. The CDR3 coding sequence is TGTGCCAGCAGCCGTGATGGGGGATATGAAAAACTGTTTTTT. Translated, it gives CASSRDGGYEKLFF.

V usage is TRBV24-1 and J usage is TRBJ2-1; the D gene could be TRBD1 or TRBD2 (5 bases each). Germline CDR1 KGHDR, CDR2 SFDVKD. CDR3 length equals 14 residues. Trimming took off 1 base at V and 6 bases at J, with 9 bases between the two ends. The CDR3 sequence: CATSDFQGVNEQFF. The CDR3 DNA reads TGTGCCACCAGTGATTTTCAGGGAGTCAATGAGCAGTTCTTC.

V and J are TRBV9 and TRBJ2-7, with 13 bases aligning to TRBD2. CDR1 is SGDLS and CDR2 is YYNGEE in the germline V gene. The trim removed 4 bases at V and 2 bases at J, leaving 6 bases unmatched. The CDR3 length is 16 residues. The CDR3 region has the DNA TGTGCCAGCAGCACTAGCGGGAGGGCCGTTCCCTACGAGCAGTACTTC. Protein sequence: CASSTSGRAVPYEQYF.

This clonotype was observed a handful of times. This rearrangement joins TRBV11-3 to TRBJ2-1, with 13 bases identical to TRBD2. V lost 5 bases to trimming and J lost 7 bases; unmatched junction nucleotides: 5. CDR1 is SGHNT, CDR2 YENEEA, per germline. This CDR3 has 15 residues. The DNA for the CDR3 is TGTGCCAGCAGCGGGGGACTAGCGGGGTGGAATGAGCAGTTCTTC. The encoded protein is CASSGGLAGWNEQFF.

This clonotype was seen only once. The genes are TRBV11-2 and TRBJ2-3; 11 positions match TRBD2. CDR3 size: 16 residues. Trimming cost V 2 bases and J 8 bases; bases outside gene matches: 9. Germline V gene sequence: CDR1 SGHAT, CDR2 FQNNGV. CDR3 sequence reads: CASSLTIAGGPATQYF. Written as DNA, the CDR3 is TGTGCCAGCAGCTTAACTATAGCGGGAGGGCCGGCTACGCAGTATTTT.

This chain connects TRBV20-1 to TRBJ1-4; TRBD1 matches at 8 bases. V lost 3 bases and J lost 0; bases outside the gene matches: 0. The CDR3 extends over 14 amino acids. CDR1 and CDR2 from the germline V gene are DFQATT and SNEGSKA (reference sequence). The CDR3 spells CSARTGATNEKLFF. CDR3 DNA sequence: TGCAGTGCTAGGACAGGGGCAACTAATGAAAAACTGTTTTTT.

V is TRBV20-1 and J is TRBJ2-4, with TRBD2 as a possible D gene (6 bases). There are 14 residues in the CDR3. V dropped 0 bases and J dropped 13 bases, with 19 bases sitting between them. Per germline, CDR1 DFQATT and CDR2 SNEGSKA (reference sequence). CDR3 protein: CSAREGRLREVQYF. Here the CDR3 DNA reads TGCAGTGCTAGAGAGGGACGACTTAGGGAGGTGCAGTACTTC.

The chain joins TRBV12-3 or TRBV12-4 to TRBJ2-7; D may match TRBD1 or TRBD2 (6 bases each). This CDR3 contains 15 residues. With 3 bases removed from V and 2 bases from J, the gap between germline ends came to 14 bases. CDR3 sequence (DNA): TGTGCCAGCAGTTTCTTTCGGGGGCTTGCCTACGAGCAGTACTTC. Protein: CASSFFRGLAYEQYF.

The chain has TRBV12-3 or TRBV12-4 and TRBJ2-3; D remains ambiguous. CDR3 length equals 13 residues. The V and J ends lost 6 bases and 5 bases respectively, with 12 bases between them. The CDR3 spells CASSNSWGDTQYF. The CDR3 DNA is TGTGCCAGCAGCAACAGTTGGGGAGATACGCAGTATTTT.